This TCR beta chain was identified during a study of tumor-infiltrating lymphocytes in primary liver carcinoma. Background on the study: Each of the samples returned roughly 3.65 to 7.5 million productive TCRbeta reads (a yield similar across tissue types).

Trimming removed 3 bases from V and 10 bases from J, with 9 bases in between. The germline CDR1 and CDR2 sequences are SGDLS and YYNGEE. This CDR3 has 11 amino acids. A primer matching the constant region was used to make TCR beta cDNA from approximately 500 ng of total RNA. Construction of TCR beta libraries relied on three successive nested multiplex PCR rounds employing slightly modified ARM-PCR. The two initial PCR rounds, approximately 10 cycles each, used TRBV1-TRBV30 forward and C-beta reverse primers. TCRdb re-called the multiplex PCR reads through MiXCR, storing one row per CDR3 protein. Among 200,000 or so distinct CDR3 sequences, 65% were seen once, and the ten largest hold 6% to 8.5%. Germline DNA was also extracted, with blood RNA taken from unsorted whole blood.

Material: peripheral blood. This chain uses TRBV9 with TRBJ2-3; D might be TRBD2 (5 bases). The sequence was obtained from a woman aged 60 to 75 with primary liver carcinoma and hepatitis B virus infection. The CDR3 region has the DNA TGTGCCAGCAGCGGCAGCGGAGCGCAGTATTTT. Protein sequence: CASSGSGAQYF.